The sequence of this T cell receptor beta chain was determined in a study of identical twins. Overall study findings and caveats: Twin-shared out-of-frame alpha sequences were enriched for low generation probability.

Points on this clonotype: Antigen: not known.

Template switching added a universal primer site; cDNA carried unique molecular identifiers. One entry per CDR3 protein results from TCRdb running MiXCR on the 5' RACE reads. The sample has hundreds of thousands of distinct CDR3 sequences; approximately 6% are singletons. The V gene end was trimmed by 4 bases and the J gene end by 2 bases; junction bases not matched to a gene: 9. This CDR3 is 15 amino acids long. Germline V CDR1 and CDR2: SGHRS, YFSETQ. The chain carries TRBV5-1 and TRBJ2-7; 7 positions match TRBD1. The clonotype comes from a man between 18 and 29 years old in good health. The sequenced material came from naive T cells sorted from blood. The CDR3 here is CASSLYYQGAYEQYF. In nucleotides, the CDR3 is TGCGCCAGCAGCCTATACTACCAGGGGGCCTACGAGCAGTACTTC.